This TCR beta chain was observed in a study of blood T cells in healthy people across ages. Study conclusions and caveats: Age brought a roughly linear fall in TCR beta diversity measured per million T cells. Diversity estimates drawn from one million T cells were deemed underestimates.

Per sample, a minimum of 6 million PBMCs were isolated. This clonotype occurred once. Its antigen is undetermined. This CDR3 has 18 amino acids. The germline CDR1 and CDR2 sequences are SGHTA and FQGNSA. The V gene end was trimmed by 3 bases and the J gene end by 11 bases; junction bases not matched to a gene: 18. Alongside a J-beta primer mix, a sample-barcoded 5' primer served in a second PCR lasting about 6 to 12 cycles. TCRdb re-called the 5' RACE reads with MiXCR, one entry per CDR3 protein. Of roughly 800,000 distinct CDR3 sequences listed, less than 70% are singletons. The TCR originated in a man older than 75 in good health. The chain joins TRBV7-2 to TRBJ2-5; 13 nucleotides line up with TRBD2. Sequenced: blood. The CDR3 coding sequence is TGTGCCAGCAGCTTCCGGACTAGCGGGAGAGGGTTCTACAGTGAGCAGTACTTC. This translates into CASSFRTSGRGFYSEQYF. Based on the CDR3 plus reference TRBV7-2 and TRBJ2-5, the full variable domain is GAGVSQSPSNKVTEKGKDVELRCDPISGHTALYWYRQSLGQGLEFLIYFQGNSAPDKSGLPSDRFSAERTGGSVSTLTIQRTQQEDSAVYLCASSFRTSGRGFYSEQYFGPGTRLLVL.